This T cell receptor (beta chain) was documented in a study of blood T cell repertoires in COVID-19. Study information: T cells, B-cell-depleted T cells, or PBMCs supplied cDNA or gDNA.

This clone was recorded only once. All enrollees were roughly 18 to 100 years old and from fewer than 25 US areas. Cohorts were based on clinical histories the participants reported. Trimming removed 4 bases at V and 7 bases at J, with 16 bases between. Germline CDR1 is LGHDT and CDR2 is YNNKEL (reference sequence). This CDR3 has 14 residues. Authors' analysis steps: Cell counts per sample came from amplifying reference gene primers. Sequenced by immunoSEQ multiplex PCR; TCRdb stores in-frame clones only, minus some. The V and J calls and clone size were taken over from that table, and D and trimming were inferred from the DNA. Of some 140,000 clones listed, roughly 80% are singletons.

The chain carries TRBV3-1 (or the pseudogene TRBV3-2) and TRBJ1-2, with TRBD1 as a possible D gene (6 bases). This receptor was obtained from a man aged 35-49 years with acute COVID-19. Sequenced sample: PBMCs or T cells enriched from blood (not recorded which). DNA for the CDR3: TGTGCCAGCAGCCCCAACCAGGGGTGGGGTGGCTACACCTTC. This encodes CASSPNQGWGGYTF.